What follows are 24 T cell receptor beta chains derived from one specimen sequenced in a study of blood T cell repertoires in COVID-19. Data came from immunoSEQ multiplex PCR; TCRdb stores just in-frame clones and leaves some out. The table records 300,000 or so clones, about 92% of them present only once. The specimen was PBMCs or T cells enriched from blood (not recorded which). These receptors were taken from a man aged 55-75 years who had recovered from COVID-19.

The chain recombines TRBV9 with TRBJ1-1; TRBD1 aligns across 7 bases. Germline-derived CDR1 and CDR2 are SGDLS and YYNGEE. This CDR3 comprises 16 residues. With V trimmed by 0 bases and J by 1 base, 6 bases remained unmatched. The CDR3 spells CASSVGPSGGNTEAFF. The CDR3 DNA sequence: TGTGCCAGCAGCGTAGGCCCGTCAGGGGGGAACACTGAAGCTTTCTTT.

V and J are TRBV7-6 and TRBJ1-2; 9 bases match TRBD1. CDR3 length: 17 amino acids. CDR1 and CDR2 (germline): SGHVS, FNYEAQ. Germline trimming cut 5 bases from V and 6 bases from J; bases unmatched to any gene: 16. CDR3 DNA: TGTGCCAGCAGCAAAACCGAGCTCCGGGACAGGGAGGATGGCTACACCTTC. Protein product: CASSKTELRDREDGYTF.

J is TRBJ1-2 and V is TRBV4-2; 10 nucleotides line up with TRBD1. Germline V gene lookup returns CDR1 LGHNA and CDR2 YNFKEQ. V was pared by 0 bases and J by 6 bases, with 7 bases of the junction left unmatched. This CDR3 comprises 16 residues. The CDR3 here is CASSQESGDRGHGYTF. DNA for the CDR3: TGTGCCAGCAGCCAAGAATCTGGTGACAGGGGGCATGGCTACACCTTC.

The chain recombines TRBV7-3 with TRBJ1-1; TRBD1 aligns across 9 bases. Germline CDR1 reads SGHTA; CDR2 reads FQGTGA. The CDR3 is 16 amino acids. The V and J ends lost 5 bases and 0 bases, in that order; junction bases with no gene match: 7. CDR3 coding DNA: TGTGCCAGCAGCCCGAAGACAGGGGGAATGAACACTGAAGCTTTCTTT. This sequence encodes CASSPKTGGMNTEAFF.

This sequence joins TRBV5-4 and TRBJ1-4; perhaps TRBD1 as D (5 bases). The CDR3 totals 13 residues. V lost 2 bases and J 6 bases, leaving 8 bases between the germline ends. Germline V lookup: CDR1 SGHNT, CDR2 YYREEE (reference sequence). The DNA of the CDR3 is TGTGCCAGCAGCTTTTGGGGCGATGAAAAACTGTTTTTT. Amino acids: CASSFWGDEKLFF.

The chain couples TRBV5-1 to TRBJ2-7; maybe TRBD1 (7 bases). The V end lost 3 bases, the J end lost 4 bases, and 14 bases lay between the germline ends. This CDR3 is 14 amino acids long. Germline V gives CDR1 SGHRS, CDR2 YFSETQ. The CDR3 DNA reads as TGCGCCAGCAGCTGGGGAGGACAGGATTACGAGCAGTACTTC. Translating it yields CASSWGGQDYEQYF. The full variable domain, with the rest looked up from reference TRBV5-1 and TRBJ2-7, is KAGVTQTPRYLIKTRGQQVTLSCSPISGHRSVSWYQQTPGQGLQFLFEYFSETQRNKGNFPGRFSGRQFSNSRSEMNVSTLELGDSALYLCASSWGGQDYEQYFGPGTRLTVT.

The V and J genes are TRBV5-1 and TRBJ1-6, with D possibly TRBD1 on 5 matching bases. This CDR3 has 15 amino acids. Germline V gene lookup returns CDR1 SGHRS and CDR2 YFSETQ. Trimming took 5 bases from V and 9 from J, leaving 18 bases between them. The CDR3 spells CASSLGTTGGSPLHF. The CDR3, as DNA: TGCGCCAGCAGTCTCGGGACTACCGGTGGTTCACCCCTCCACTTT.

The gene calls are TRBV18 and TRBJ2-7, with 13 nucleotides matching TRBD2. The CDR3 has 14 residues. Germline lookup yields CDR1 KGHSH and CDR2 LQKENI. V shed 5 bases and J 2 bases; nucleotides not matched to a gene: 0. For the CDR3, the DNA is TGTGCCAGCTCAGGGACTAGCGGGGCCTACGAGCAGTACTTC. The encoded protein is CASSGTSGAYEQYF.

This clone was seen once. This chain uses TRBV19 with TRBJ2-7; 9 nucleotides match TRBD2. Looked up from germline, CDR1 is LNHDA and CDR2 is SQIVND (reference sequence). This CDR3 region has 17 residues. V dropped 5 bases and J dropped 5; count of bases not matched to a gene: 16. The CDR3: CASSDSNSGSRVHEQYF. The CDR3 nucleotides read TGTGCCAGTAGTGACTCTAATAGCGGGAGTAGAGTCCACGAGCAGTACTTC.

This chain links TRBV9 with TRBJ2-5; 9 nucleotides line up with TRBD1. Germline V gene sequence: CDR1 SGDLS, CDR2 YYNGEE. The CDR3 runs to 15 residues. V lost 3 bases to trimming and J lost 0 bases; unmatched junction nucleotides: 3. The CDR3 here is CASSGGQGNQETQYF. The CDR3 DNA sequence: TGTGCCAGCAGCGGGGGACAGGGAAACCAAGAGACCCAGTACTTC.

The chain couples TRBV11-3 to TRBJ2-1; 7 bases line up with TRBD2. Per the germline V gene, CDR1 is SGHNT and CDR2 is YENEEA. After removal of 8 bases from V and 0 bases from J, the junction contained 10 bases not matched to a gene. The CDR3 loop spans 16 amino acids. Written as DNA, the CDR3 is TGTGCCAGCGCTCGGGTGGGAGGGAGCTCCTACAATGAGCAGTTCTTC. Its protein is CASARVGGSSYNEQFF.

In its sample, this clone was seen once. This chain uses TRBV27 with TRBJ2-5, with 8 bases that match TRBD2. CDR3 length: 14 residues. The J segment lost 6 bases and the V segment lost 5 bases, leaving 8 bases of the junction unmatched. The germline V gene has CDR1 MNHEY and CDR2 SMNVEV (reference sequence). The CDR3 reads CASSPDPGGKTQYF. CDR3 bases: TGTGCCAGCAGTCCGGACCCGGGGGGGAAGACCCAGTACTTC.

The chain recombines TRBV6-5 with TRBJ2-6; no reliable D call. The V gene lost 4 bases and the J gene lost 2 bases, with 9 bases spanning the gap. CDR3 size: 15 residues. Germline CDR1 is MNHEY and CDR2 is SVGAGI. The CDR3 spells CASSSLGTGANVLTF. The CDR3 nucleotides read TGTGCCAGCAGTTCCCTGGGCACTGGGGCCAACGTCCTGACTTTC.

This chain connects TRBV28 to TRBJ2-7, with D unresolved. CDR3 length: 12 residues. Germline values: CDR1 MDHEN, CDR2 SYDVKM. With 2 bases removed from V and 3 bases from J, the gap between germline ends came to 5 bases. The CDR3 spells CASSLRSYEQYF. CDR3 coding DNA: TGTGCCAGCAGTTTACGGAGCTACGAGCAGTACTTC.

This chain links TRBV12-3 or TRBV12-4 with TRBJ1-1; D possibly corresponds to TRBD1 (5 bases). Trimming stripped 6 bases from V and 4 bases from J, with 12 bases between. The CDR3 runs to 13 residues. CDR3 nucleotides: TGTGCCAGCAGAAAATGGGGGGGCACTGAAGCTTTCTTT. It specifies CASRKWGGTEAFF.

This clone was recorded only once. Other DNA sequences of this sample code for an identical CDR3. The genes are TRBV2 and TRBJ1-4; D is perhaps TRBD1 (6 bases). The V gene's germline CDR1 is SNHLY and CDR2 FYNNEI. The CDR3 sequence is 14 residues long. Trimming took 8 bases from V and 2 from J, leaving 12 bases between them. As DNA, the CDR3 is TGTGCCAGCGGGGAACAGGGCACTAATGAAAAACTGTTTTTT. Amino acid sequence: CASGEQGTNEKLFF.

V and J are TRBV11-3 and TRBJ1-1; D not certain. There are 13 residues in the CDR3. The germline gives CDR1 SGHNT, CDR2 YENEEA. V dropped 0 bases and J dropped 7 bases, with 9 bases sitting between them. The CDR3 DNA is TGTGCCAGCAGCTTAGATCGGGTCAGTGAAGCTTTCTTT. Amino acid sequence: CASSLDRVSEAFF.

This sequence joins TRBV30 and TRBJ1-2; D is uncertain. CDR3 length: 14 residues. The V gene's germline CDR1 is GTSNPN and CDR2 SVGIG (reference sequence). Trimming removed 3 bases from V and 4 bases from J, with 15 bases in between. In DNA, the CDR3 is TGTGCCTGGAGCCGTCCGATGGAGGGCTATGGCTACACCTTC. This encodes CAWSRPMEGYGYTF.

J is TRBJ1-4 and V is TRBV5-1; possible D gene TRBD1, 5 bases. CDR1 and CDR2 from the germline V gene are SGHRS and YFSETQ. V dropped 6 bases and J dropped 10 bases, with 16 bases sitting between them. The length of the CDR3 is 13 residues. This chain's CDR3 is CASTGGSEGKLFF. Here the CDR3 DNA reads TGCGCCAGCACCGGGGGGTCCGAGGGAAAACTGTTTTTT.

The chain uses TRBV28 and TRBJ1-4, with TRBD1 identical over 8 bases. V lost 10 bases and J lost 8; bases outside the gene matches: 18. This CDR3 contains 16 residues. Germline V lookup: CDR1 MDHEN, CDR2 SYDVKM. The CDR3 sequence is CATPDRGAGVGEKLFF. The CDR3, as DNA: TGTGCCACCCCCGACAGGGGCGCGGGAGTTGGCGAAAAACTGTTTTTT.

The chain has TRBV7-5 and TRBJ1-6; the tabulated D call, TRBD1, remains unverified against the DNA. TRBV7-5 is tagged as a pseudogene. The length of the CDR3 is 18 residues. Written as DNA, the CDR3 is TGTGCCAGAAGCTCACCTGGGACAGCGATAAACTATAATTCACCCCTCCACTTT. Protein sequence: CARSSPGTAINYNSPLHF.

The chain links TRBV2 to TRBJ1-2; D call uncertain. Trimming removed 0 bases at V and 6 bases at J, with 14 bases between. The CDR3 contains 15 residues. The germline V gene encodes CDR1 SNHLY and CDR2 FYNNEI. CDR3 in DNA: TGTGCCAGCAGTGAAGCTTCCGGGTTCACGGATGGCTACACCTTC. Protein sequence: CASSEASGFTDGYTF.

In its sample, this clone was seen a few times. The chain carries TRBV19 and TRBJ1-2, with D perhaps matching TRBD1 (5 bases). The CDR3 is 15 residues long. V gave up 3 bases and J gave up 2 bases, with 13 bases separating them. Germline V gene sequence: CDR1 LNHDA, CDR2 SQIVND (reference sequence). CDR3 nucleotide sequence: TGTGCCAGTAGTATCCGACAGAGGACGAACTATGGCTACACCTTC. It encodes CASSIRQRTNYGYTF.

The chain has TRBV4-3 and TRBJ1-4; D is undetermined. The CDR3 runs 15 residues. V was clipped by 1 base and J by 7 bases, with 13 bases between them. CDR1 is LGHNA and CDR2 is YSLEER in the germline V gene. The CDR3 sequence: CASSQVEGGSEKLFF. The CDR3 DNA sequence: TGCGCCAGCAGCCAAGTTGAGGGAGGGTCTGAAAAACTGTTTTTT.